This note documents a single TCR beta chain sequence. V lost 4 bases to trimming and J lost 0 bases, with 16 bases between them. CDR3 size: 16 residues. Looked up from germline, CDR1 is MDHEN and CDR2 is SYDVKM. TCRdb re-called clones via MiXCR from the PCR reads. The table shows 17,000 or so clones, with roughly 25% occurring only once. Ahead of thyroid surgery, no patient had received treatment of any kind. These data belong to a study of metastatic and nonmetastatic thyroid tumors. The clonotype originates from a male donor with papillary thyroid cancer or a benign thyroid nodule (not recorded which). Some clones in this sample may be carry-over from other donors' samples. V gene TRBV28 combines with J gene TRBJ2-7; no reliable D call. The sample was blood. Written as DNA, the CDR3 is TGTGCCAGCAGTTCGTACTGGACGTCTAGCTCCTACGAGCAGTACTTC. This gives the protein CASSSYWTSSSYEQYF.